A selection of T cell receptor beta chains follows, all from one sample in a study of CD8+CD57+ T cells in acquired aplastic anemia. TCRdb independently ran MiXCR on the reads; one entry per CDR3 protein. The sample consists of about 270,000 distinct CDR3 sequences, approximately 55% of them appearing once. The sequencing sample was made of sorted CD4+, CD8+, or CD8+CD57+ T cells (not recorded which) from PBMCs. The receptor source for this set is a human donor with severe aplastic anemia or a healthy control (not recorded which). Each CDR3 is given with its conserved first and last residue. Each record gives: J gene, clone size, D gene, V gene, CDR3 protein, CDR3 DNA. A D gene is named only where the DNA matches it firmly. Clone sizes are given selectively: once, few, many, or a class where the clone is expanded.

TRBJ2-1 - TRBD2 TRBV7-6 CASSSGLAGDRKNEQFF TGTGCCAGCAGCTCGGGACTAGCGGGAGATAGGAAAAATGAGCAGTTCTTC
TRBJ1-3 - - TRBV19 CASSIAGASGNTIYF TGTGCCAGTAGTATAGCCGGGGCTTCTGGAAACACCATATATTTT
TRBJ2-2 - TRBD1 TRBV10-3 CAISPGQGLSGELFF TGTGCCATCAGCCCGGGACAGGGTTTATCCGGGGAGCTGTTTTTT
TRBJ2-2 - - TRBV10-3 CAIASLGHNTGELSF TGTGCCATAGCTAGTTTGGGACACAACACCGGGGAGCTGTCTTTT
TRBJ2-7 many - TRBV6-5 CASSLDHKEQYF TGTGCCAGCAGTTTGGACCATAAAGAGCAGTACTTC
TRBJ1-4 - TRBD1 TRBV9 CASSSSDRGSEKLFF TGTGCCAGCAGCTCATCGGACAGGGGGAGCGAAAAACTGTTTTTT
TRBJ2-7 few TRBD2 TRBV18 CASSPPQSGGAYEQYF TGTGCCAGCTCACCACCCCAAAGCGGGGGGGCATACGAGCAGTACTTC
TRBJ2-3 many - TRBV9 CASSVIDGYTDTQYF TGTGCCAGCAGCGTAATTGACGGGTACACAGATACGCAGTATTTT
TRBJ2-7 few - TRBV7-2 CASSHRQAVSYEQYF TGTGCCAGCAGCCATAGACAAGCCGTGTCCTACGAGCAGTACTTC
TRBJ2-5 once - TRBV7-6 CASSLDALSGEGETQYF TGTGCCAGCAGCTTAGATGCCCTCTCGGGTGAAGGAGAGACCCAGTACTTC
TRBJ2-7 many - TRBV3-1 CATSHSTYEQYF TGTGCCACCAGCCACTCGACCTACGAGCAGTACTTC
TRBJ2-3 once TRBD2 TRBV7-3 CASSLNSGGAEQYF TGTGCCAGCAGCTTAAACAGCGGGGGGGCCGAGCAGTATTTT
TRBJ2-1 - - TRBV15 CATSRARQGSYNEQFF TGTGCCACCAGCAGAGCGAGGCAGGGCTCCTACAATGAGCAGTTCTTC
TRBJ2-7 few TRBD1 TRBV20-1 CSAPTGTGGREQYF TGCAGTGCTCCGACCGGGACAGGGGGCCGCGAGCAGTACTTC
TRBJ1-3 - - TRBV9 CASSVVASISPSGNTIYF TGTGCCAGCAGCGTAGTTGCCAGCATAAGCCCCTCTGGAAACACCATATATTTT
TRBJ2-6 - - TRBV25-1 CASSEFGGAGPSGANVLTF TGTGCCAGCAGTGAATTTGGAGGGGCTGGCCCCTCTGGGGCCAACGTCCTGACTTTC
TRBJ2-7 - - TRBV5-6 CASSLWRAIAEQYF TGTGCCAGCAGCTTGTGGCGAGCGATTGCCGAGCAGTACTTC
TRBJ2-3 many TRBD2 TRBV7-9 CASSWEGSGDTQYF TGTGCCAGCAGCTGGGAGGGATCGGGAGATACGCAGTATTTT
TRBJ1-5 - TRBD1 TRBV6-4 CASSATGRNRQPQHF TGTGCCAGCAGTGCGACAGGGAGGAATCGACAGCCCCAGCATTTT
TRBJ1-1 many - TRBV30 CAWGPGFTEAFF TGTGCCTGGGGGCCAGGGTTCACTGAAGCTTTCTTT
TRBJ2-7 - - TRBV7-3 CASSLSRGLLNEQYF TGTGCCAGCAGTTTATCCCGGGGGCTTTTAAACGAGCAGTACTTC
TRBJ1-3 - - TRBV20-1 CSAIQGGAAGNTIYF TGCAGTGCTATCCAAGGGGGGGCAGCTGGAAACACCATATATTTT
TRBJ1-2 few TRBD1 TRBV20-1 CSAGTDFNYGYTF TGCAGTGCTGGGACAGATTTCAACTATGGCTACACCTTC
TRBJ1-6 many - TRBV6-6 CASSYTSRDSPLHF TGTGCCAGCAGTTACACGAGCCGCGATTCACCCCTCCACTTT
TRBJ1-2 - - TRBV12-5 CASSLPGKDGYTF TGTGCCAGCAGTTTACCCGGGAAGGATGGCTACACCTTC
TRBJ2-7 - - TRBV29-1 CSVIAGASAYEQYF TGCAGCGTCATTGCCGGGGCTAGCGCCTACGAGCAGTACTTC
TRBJ1-2 few - TRBV4-1 CASSQEGTGPYGYTF TGCGCCAGCAGCCAAGAGGGAACGGGGCCTTATGGCTACACCTTC
TRBJ2-3 - TRBD2 TRBV20-1 CSARGPSGTGTQYF TGCAGTGCTAGAGGACCTAGCGGCACAGGTACGCAGTATTTT
TRBJ2-7 - TRBD2 TRBV29-1 CSVEGAGGADEQYF TGCAGCGTTGAAGGAGCGGGGGGGGCCGACGAGCAGTACTTC
TRBJ2-7 - TRBD2 TRBV10-2 CASSDAGDYEQYF TGCGCCAGCAGTGACGCGGGGGACTACGAGCAGTACTTC
TRBJ2-7 many TRBD1 TRBV5-5 CASSYAGKQGARHNF TGTGCCAGCAGCTATGCGGGAAAACAGGGGGCGCGGCACAACTTC
TRBJ1-6 - - TRBV20-1 CSAIRGALREPLHF TGCAGTGCTATTCGGGGGGCCCTTCGGGAGCCCCTCCACTTT
TRBJ1-6 - TRBD1 TRBV7-8 CASRGTVNNSPLHF TGTGCCAGCAGAGGGACAGTCAATAATTCACCCCTCCACTTT